The 10 T cell receptor beta chains below all came from one sample that was sequenced in a study of blood T cell repertoires in COVID-19. The assay was immunoSEQ multiplex PCR, and TCRdb's table has in-frame clones only and misses some. The data contain 120,000 to 150,000 clones, approximately 90% of them seen just once; the ten biggest clones take up 8.5% to 9.5%. Sequencing was done on a sample of peripheral blood. These receptors came from a woman between 45 and 65 years old with active or convalescent COVID-19.

This clone is a singleton in its sample. This rearrangement joins TRBV27 to TRBJ2-2, with D perhaps TRBD1 (6 bases). The CDR3 totals 13 residues. Germline lookup yields CDR1 MNHEY and CDR2 SMNVEV (reference sequence). Trimming took off 3 bases at V and 4 bases at J, with 6 bases between the two ends. This CDR3 is CASSLGATGELFF. DNA for the CDR3: TGTGCCAGCAGTTTGGGGGCCACCGGGGAGCTGTTTTTT.

This clone has a count of ten or more. The gene calls are TRBV20-1 and TRBJ1-2; 9 positions match TRBD1. Germline V gene sequence: CDR1 DFQATT, CDR2 SNEGSKA (reference sequence). This CDR3 spans 16 amino acids. The V gene end was trimmed by 3 bases and the J gene end by 1 base; junction bases not matched to a gene: 9. The CDR3 reads CSASFGQGFRNYGYTF. DNA of the CDR3: TGCAGTGCTAGTTTCGGACAGGGGTTTCGTAACTATGGCTACACCTTC.

The chain uses TRBV5-1 and TRBJ2-1; 8 bases match TRBD1. V lost 3 bases, J lost 9 bases, and 5 bases stayed unmatched. The CDR3 runs to 13 residues. Germline V gene data show CDR1 as SGHRS and CDR2 as YFSETQ. The CDR3 sequence: CASSWDQGAEQFF. CDR3 coding DNA: TGCGCCAGCAGCTGGGACCAGGGGGCTGAGCAGTTCTTC.

The chain couples TRBV24-1 to TRBJ2-1; 8 bases agree with TRBD2. V was clipped by 2 bases and J by 5 bases; unmatched bases: 13. The germline gives CDR1 KGHDR, CDR2 SFDVKD. This CDR3 contains 18 residues. The CDR3, as DNA: TGTGCCACCAGTGATTCCAGTGGAGCGGGAGTTGGGCACAATGAGCAGTTCTTC. It specifies CATSDSSGAGVGHNEQFF.

This clone has just a few counts. This chain links TRBV4-2 with TRBJ1-2; D is ambiguous. The germline V gene encodes CDR1 LGHNA and CDR2 YNFKEQ. V dropped 4 bases and J dropped 4 bases, with 13 bases sitting between them. The CDR3 is made up of 14 amino acids. CDR3 DNA sequence: TGTGCCAGCAGCCTTCGTGAAGGCGGCTATGGCTACACCTTC. This sequence encodes CASSLREGGYGYTF.

The chain has TRBV29-1 and TRBJ1-2, with 7 positions matching TRBD1. V shed 3 bases and J 9 bases; nucleotides not matched to a gene: 7. Per germline, CDR1 SQVTM and CDR2 ANQGSEA. This CDR3 has 12 residues. CDR3 DNA sequence: TGCAGCGTTGAGAACGCAGGGGGGAGCTACACCTTC. Translated, it gives CSVENAGGSYTF.

The V call is TRBV4-1, the J call TRBJ1-3; 10 bases match TRBD1. CDR1 and CDR2 from the germline V gene are MGHRA and YSYEKL. V shed 1 base and J 4 bases; nucleotides not matched to a gene: 10. This CDR3 spans 18 amino acids. CDR3 DNA sequence: TGCGCCAGCAGCCAAGTCCCGGGACAGGGGACGAGAGGAAACACCATATATTTT. It encodes CASSQVPGQGTRGNTIYF.

This chain's CDR3 is CASSLGPPLHEQYF. DNA for the CDR3: TGTGCCAGCAGTTTAGGCCCTCCTCTCCACGAGCAGTACTTC. The chain has TRBV27 and TRBJ2-7; unclear D gene. CDR1 MNHEY and CDR2 SMNVEV come from the germline V gene (reference sequence). The CDR3 length is 14 residues. V gave up 2 bases and J gave up 5 bases, with 13 bases separating them.

This chain uses TRBV9 with TRBJ2-5; TRBD2 agrees at 16 bases. Per the germline V gene, CDR1 is SGDLS and CDR2 is YYNGEE. The length of the CDR3 is 19 residues. Unmatched junction bases numbered 9, after V lost 0 bases and J lost 4 bases. CDR3 DNA: TGTGCCAGCAGCGTAGGGTTGGGACTAGCGGGAGGGTTAGGAGAGACCCAGTACTTC. This encodes CASSVGLGLAGGLGETQYF. Based on the CDR3 plus reference TRBV9 and TRBJ2-5, the full variable domain is DSGVTQTPKHLITATGQRVTLRCSPRSGDLSVYWYQQSLDQGLQFLIQYYNGEERAKGNILERFSAQQFPDLHSELNLSSLELGDSALYFCASSVGLGLAGGLGETQYFGPGTRLLVL.

The chain has TRBV10-1 and TRBJ1-5; possibly TRBD1 for D (5 bases). Trimming removed 8 bases at V and 9 bases at J, with 11 bases between. CDR1 and CDR2 (germline): WNHNN, SYGVQD (reference sequence). This CDR3 is 11 amino acids long. This CDR3 is CASRLRGPQHF. CDR3 sequence (DNA): TGCGCCAGCCGACTTAGGGGGCCCCAGCATTTT.